Following are 24 T cell receptor beta chains from one sample sequenced in a study of spatial heterogeneity in lung cancer. Study-wide results and caveats: Tracking of tumor mutation counts was seen in expanded intratumoral alpha and beta TCR counts.

Antigens for these TCRs are unknown. Time point defined: sample taken at primary tumor resection. TCRdb called the 5' RACE reads again in MiXCR, with one record for every CDR3 protein. In the table there are 4,000 to 5,500 distinct CDR3 sequences, around 12% of which are singletons. This specimen was lung tumor tissue, taken at surgery. Receptors were obtained from a male donor with early-stage non-small cell lung cancer.

This clonotype was observed once. V usage is TRBV20-1 and J usage is TRBJ1-1; 10 bases fit TRBD1. The CDR3 loop spans 15 amino acids. CDR1 is DFQATT, CDR2 SNEGSKA, per germline (reference sequence). Trimming took 1 base from V and 5 from J; bases not matched to a gene: 7. CDR3 nucleotides: TGCAGTGCTAGAGTCCCGGGACAGGGGAGGACTGAAGCTTTCTTT. This sequence encodes CSARVPGQGRTEAFF.

In its sample, this clonotype was seen many times. This sequence joins TRBV7-8 and TRBJ2-6, with D perhaps matching TRBD1 or TRBD2 (5 bases each). V lost 1 base and J 2 bases, leaving 18 bases between the germline ends. Germline V gives CDR1 SGHVS, CDR2 FQNEAQ. CDR3 length: 19 amino acids. CDR3 region: CASSLVGQGPLAGANVLTF. The CDR3 DNA sequence: TGTGCCAGCAGCTTAGTAGGTCAGGGACCCTTAGCTGGGGCCAACGTCCTGACTTTC.

Sample share makes this clonotype medium-sized. V and J are TRBV20-1 and TRBJ2-1, with 8 bases lining up with TRBD2. Germline CDR1 is DFQATT and CDR2 is SNEGSKA (reference sequence). This CDR3 comprises 13 residues. The V segment lost 5 bases and the J segment 5 bases; nucleotides outside the gene matches: 5. The DNA for the CDR3 is TGCAGTGCTGGGGGACTAGGGCACAATGAGCAGTTCTTC. Encoded protein: CSAGGLGHNEQFF.

This clonotype is labeled as medium-sized. The chain has TRBV5-1 and TRBJ1-6; D is undetermined. This CDR3 is 17 amino acids long. In germline, CDR1 is SGHRS, CDR2 YFSETQ. The V end lost 0 bases, the J end lost 0 bases, and 10 bases lay between the germline ends. CDR3 bases: TGCGCCAGCAGCTTGGCTTCGCCGAGCTCCTATAATTCACCCCTCCACTTT. Protein sequence: CASSLASPSSYNSPLHF.

There are many counts of this clonotype. The V gene is TRBV7-6, the J gene TRBJ1-1, with 7 nucleotides matching TRBD1. Germline V gene sequence: CDR1 SGHVS, CDR2 FNYEAQ. Unmatched junction bases numbered 7, after V lost 5 bases and J lost 1 base. CDR3 length: 15 residues. The CDR3 region is CASSGPGQRNTEAFF. CDR3 coding DNA: TGTGCCAGCAGCGGCCCGGGACAGCGGAACACTGAAGCTTTCTTT. The full variable domain, completed using reference TRBV7-6 and TRBJ1-1, is GAGVSQSPRYKVTKRGQDVALRCDPISGHVSLYWYRQALGQGPEFLTYFNYEAQQDKSGLPNDRFSAERPEGSISTLTIQRTEQRDSAMYRCASSGPGQRNTEAFFGQGTRLTVV.

Relative to its sample, this clonotype is medium-sized. The chain employs TRBV6-8 and TRBJ2-7; D could derive from TRBD1 or TRBD2 (5 bases each). The germline V and J ends were trimmed by 6 bases and 4 bases, with 16 bases remaining between them. The CDR3 is 14 residues long. Germline CDR1 is MNHGY and CDR2 is SAAAGT. This CDR3 is CASSSGRIVYEQYF. The DNA for the CDR3 is TGTGCCAGCAGCTCAGGGAGAATAGTGTACGAGCAGTACTTC.

The table lists this clonotype with many counts. This chain joins TRBV5-1 and TRBJ1-1; TRBD1 matches 7 bases. After removal of 7 bases from V and 5 bases from J, the junction contained 11 bases not matched to a gene. In germline, CDR1 is SGHRS, CDR2 YFSETQ. The CDR3 consists of 14 residues. The CDR3 region has the DNA TGCGCCAGCCGACACTCGACAGGGAAAACTGAAGCTTTCTTT. Its translation is CASRHSTGKTEAFF.

This clonotype was seen more than once but under ten times. V and J are TRBV20-1 and TRBJ2-4; perhaps TRBD2 as D (5 bases). Trimming took 2 bases from V and 2 from J, leaving 10 bases between them. This CDR3 contains 14 residues. Germline-derived CDR1 and CDR2 are DFQATT and SNEGSKA (reference sequence). CDR3 sequence (DNA): TGCAGTGCTAGAAAGTTCGGGACCAAAAACATTCAGTACTTC. Translated: CSARKFGTKNIQYF.

The sample holds many counts of this clonotype. The chain combines TRBV7-2 with TRBJ2-7, with TRBD1 matching over 7 bases. The CDR3 length is 15 residues. The V segment lost 4 bases and the J segment 6 bases; nucleotides outside the gene matches: 12. Germline loops: CDR1 SGHTA, CDR2 FQGNSA. CDR3 sequence (DNA): TGTGCCAGCAGCTCCCCTTCGGACAGGCTGGGCGAGCAGTACTTC. Protein: CASSSPSDRLGEQYF.

In its sample, this clonotype is medium-sized. This chain uses TRBV6-5 with TRBJ1-6; possible D gene TRBD1, 6 bases. CDR3 length: 17 amino acids. V gave up 0 bases and J gave up 5 bases, with 14 bases separating them. From germline, CDR1 is MNHEY and CDR2 SVGAGI. CDR3 amino acids: CASSYSSGGLDNSPLHF. The CDR3 region has the DNA TGTGCCAGCAGTTACTCATCGGGGGGCTTGGATAATTCACCCCTCCACTTT.

This clonotype is medium-sized in the sample. This chain joins TRBV28 and TRBJ2-1; D not resolved. The CDR3 extends over 16 amino acids. V was pared by 0 bases and J by 0 bases, with 9 bases between. The germline CDR1 and CDR2 sequences are MDHEN and SYDVKM. Here the CDR3 reads CASSLWRGSSYNEQFF. The DNA of the CDR3 is TGTGCCAGCAGTTTATGGCGCGGAAGCTCCTACAATGAGCAGTTCTTC.

In this sample, this clonotype turned up many times. The chain employs TRBV7-9 and TRBJ1-1, with a tentative D call TRBD1 (5 bases). The length of the CDR3 is 15 residues. The V and J ends lost 2 bases and 3 bases respectively, with 13 bases between them. From germline, CDR1 is SEHNR and CDR2 FQNEAQ (reference sequence). The CDR3 DNA is TGTGCCAGCAGCTTAAACGGGGCGCCGGACACTGAAGCTTTCTTT. As protein: CASSLNGAPDTEAFF.

Judged by abundance, this clonotype is medium-sized (0.01 to 0.1%). The chain has TRBV29-1 and TRBJ2-7, with 12 bases aligning to TRBD2. The CDR3 has 13 residues. Trimming cost V 6 bases and J 6 bases; bases outside gene matches: 6. CDR1 and CDR2 (germline): SQVTM, ANQGSEA. CDR3 sequence reads: CSVGTSGYGEQYF. CDR3 coding DNA: TGCAGCGTGGGGACTAGCGGGTACGGCGAGCAGTACTTC.

This clonotype counts as large (0.1 to 1%). This rearrangement joins TRBV7-2 to TRBJ1-2; 9 positions match TRBD1. Trimming at V came to 7 bases and at J to 2 bases, leaving 5 bases not matched to a gene. The length of the CDR3 is 14 residues. The germline gives CDR1 SGHTA, CDR2 FQGNSA. In nucleotides, the CDR3 is TGTGCCAGCACGAAGGACAGGGGAAACTATGGCTACACCTTC. Its protein is CASTKDRGNYGYTF.

This clonotype was detected many times. This sequence joins TRBV4-3 and TRBJ2-5; D call uncertain. The CDR3 covers 14 residues. Germline CDR1 is LGHNA and CDR2 is YSLEER. Trimming cost V 0 bases and J 0 bases, with 5 bases left between them. CDR3 in amino acids: CASSQELHQETQYF. CDR3 nucleotides: TGCGCCAGCAGCCAAGAACTTCACCAAGAGACCCAGTACTTC.

This clonotype was detected many times. V and J are TRBV9 and TRBJ2-2; the D gene is possibly TRBD1 (6 bases). CDR1 is SGDLS, CDR2 YYNGEE, per germline. Trimming removed 1 base from V and 3 bases from J, with 10 bases in between. This CDR3 region has 15 residues. The CDR3 region is CASSVRQVHTGELFF. As DNA, the CDR3 is TGTGCCAGCAGCGTAAGACAGGTCCACACCGGGGAGCTGTTTTTT.

At least ten counts were recorded for this clonotype. This chain links TRBV28 with TRBJ2-3, with D tentatively TRBD1 (6 bases). Germline lookup yields CDR1 MDHEN and CDR2 SYDVKM. The V gene lost 6 bases and the J gene lost 6 bases, with 19 bases spanning the gap. The CDR3 is 15 residues long. The CDR3 nucleotides are TGTGCCAGCAGACCTGCTTTGACAGGTTCGGATACGCAGTATTTT. It codes for CASRPALTGSDTQYF.

This clonotype came up many times. This chain connects TRBV4-3 to TRBJ2-3; TRBD2 is a possible D gene (5 bases). CDR1 and CDR2 from the germline V gene are LGHNA and YSLEER. This CDR3 spans 19 amino acids. V was cut by 0 bases and J by 0 bases, with 19 bases left in between. For the CDR3, the DNA is TGCGCCAGCAGCCAAGAGGTGGCCAGAGGGATCTCTAGCACAGATACGCAGTATTTT. Translating gives CASSQEVARGISSTDTQYF.

Judged by abundance, this clonotype is medium-sized. V is TRBV12-2 and J is TRBJ2-1; TRBD2, the D gene given by the table, was not confirmed from the DNA. TRBV12-2 is listed as a pseudogene. The CDR3 loop spans 17 amino acids. DNA of the CDR3: TGTGCAAGTCGCCCGAAATCTTCCAGCGGGAGTTTGGATGAGCAGTTCTTC. This sequence encodes CASRPKSSSGSLDEQFF.

This clonotype was picked up a small number of times. The rearrangement uses TRBV6-2 or TRBV6-3 and TRBJ2-1; D not resolved. The germline V and J ends were trimmed by 11 bases and 4 bases, with 18 bases remaining between them. The V gene's germline CDR1 is MNHEY and CDR2 SVGEGT. The CDR3 runs 14 residues. Here the CDR3 DNA reads TGTGCCTCCTCGGCGGCCGAACGATACAATGAGCAGTTCTTC. The encoded protein is CASSAAERYNEQFF.

This clonotype was detected many times. This chain joins TRBV7-8 and TRBJ2-3; 10 positions match TRBD2. Looked up from germline, CDR1 is SGHVS and CDR2 is FQNEAQ. The CDR3 consists of 20 residues. The junction had 13 bases not matched to a gene; V was cut back by 1 base and J by 0 bases. The CDR3 reads CASSLDVAGGLWSSTDTQYF. CDR3 coding DNA: TGTGCCAGCAGCTTAGATGTAGCGGGGGGCTTATGGTCTAGCACAGATACGCAGTATTTT. Variable domain in full (rest from reference TRBV7-8 and TRBJ2-3): GAGVSQSPRYKVAKRGQDVALRCDPISGHVSLFWYQQALGQGPEFLTYFQNEAQLDKSGLPSDRFFAERPEGSVSTLKIQRTQQEDSAVYLCASSLDVAGGLWSSTDTQYFGPGTRLTVL.

Many counts were recorded for this clonotype. The J gene is TRBJ2-1, the V gene TRBV3-1, with 12 bases identical to TRBD2. Germline CDR1 LGHDT, CDR2 YNNKEL (reference sequence). The CDR3 contains 17 residues. V trimming: 2 bases; J trimming: 5 bases; junction bases outside the gene matches: 7. The CDR3 nucleotides are TGTGCCAGCAGCCAACCCCGGGCTAGCGGGAGGGACAATGAGCAGTTCTTC. Amino acids: CASSQPRASGRDNEQFF.

This clonotype is categorized as medium-sized. CDR3 amino acids: CASSFQGLAGAPNIQYF. The DNA for the CDR3 is TGTGCCAGCAGCTTTCAGGGACTAGCGGGAGCCCCAAACATTCAGTACTTC. The chain has TRBV7-2 and TRBJ2-4, with 14 positions matching TRBD2. There are 17 residues in the CDR3. Germline CDR1 and CDR2: SGHTA and FQGNSA. The V segment lost 3 bases and the J segment 6 bases; nucleotides outside the gene matches: 7. Using reference TRBV7-2 and TRBJ2-4 for the parts outside the CDR3, the full variable domain is GAGVSQSPSNKVTEKGKDVELRCDPISGHTALYWYRQSLGQGLEFLIYFQGNSAPDKSGLPSDRFSAERTGGSVSTLTIQRTQQEDSAVYLCASSFQGLAGAPNIQYFGAGTRLSVL.

The chain employs TRBV13 and TRBJ1-2, with 8 bases aligning to TRBD1. The ends lost 0 bases at V and 4 bases at J; junction bases unmatched: 13. CDR3 length: 18 amino acids. Germline values: CDR1 PRHDT, CDR2 FYEKMQ (reference sequence). The CDR3 region is CASSLGSQGALTVYGYTF. In DNA, the CDR3 is TGTGCCAGCAGCTTAGGTAGCCAGGGGGCGCTTACAGTCTATGGCTACACCTTC. Drawing the rest from reference TRBV13 and TRBJ1-2, the complete variable domain is AAGVIQSPRHLIKEKRETATLKCYPIPRHDTVYWYQQGPGQDPQFLISFYEKMQSDKGSIPDRFSAQQFSDYHSELNMSSLELGDSALYFCASSLGSQGALTVYGYTFGSGTRLTVV.